This T cell receptor beta chain stems from a study of breast tumors, draining lymph nodes, adjacent tissues. Overall study findings and caveats: Tumor T cell lymph node origin was a supported hypothesis, not proven. Tumor TCR diversity was below lymph nodes but above nontumor tissue.

There are 11 residues in the CDR3. V was cut by 7 bases and J by 8 bases, with 14 bases left in between. Germline V CDR1 and CDR2: SQVTM, ANQGSEA. From the multiplex PCR reads, TCRdb called clonotypes with MiXCR, one entry per CDR3 protein. Here the sample spans approximately 60,000 distinct CDR3 sequences, around three fifths being singletons. As concerns this clonotype: What it recognizes is unknown.

The V and J genes are TRBV29-1 and TRBJ1-2, with D perhaps matching TRBD1 (5 bases). This receptor was taken from a female donor with breast cancer. Some clones in this sample may be carry-over from other donors' samples. What was sequenced was breast tumor tissue. The CDR3 reads CSATGTPGYTF. CDR3 nucleotide sequence: TGCAGCGCCACCGGGACGCCCGGCTACACCTTC.